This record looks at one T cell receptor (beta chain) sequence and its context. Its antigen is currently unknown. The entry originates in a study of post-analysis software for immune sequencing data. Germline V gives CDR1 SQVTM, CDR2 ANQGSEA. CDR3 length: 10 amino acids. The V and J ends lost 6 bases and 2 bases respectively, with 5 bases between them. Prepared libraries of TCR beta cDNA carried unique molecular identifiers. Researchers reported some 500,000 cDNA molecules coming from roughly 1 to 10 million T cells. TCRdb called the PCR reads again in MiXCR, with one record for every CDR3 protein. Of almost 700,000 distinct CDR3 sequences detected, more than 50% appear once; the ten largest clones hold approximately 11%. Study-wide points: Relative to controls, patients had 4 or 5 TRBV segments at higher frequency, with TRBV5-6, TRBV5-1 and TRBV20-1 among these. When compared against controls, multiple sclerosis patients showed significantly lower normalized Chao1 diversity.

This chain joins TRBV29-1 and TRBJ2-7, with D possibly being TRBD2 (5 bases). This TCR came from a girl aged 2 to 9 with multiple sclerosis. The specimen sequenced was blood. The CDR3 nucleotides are TGCAGCGTGGGAGCCTACGAGCAGTACTTC. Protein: CSVGAYEQYF.